This T cell receptor beta chain was identified in a study of cytomegalovirus exposure and HLA in healthy donors. The study's findings and limits: It is likely that the observed cluster of highly shared sequence variants was a sequencing artifact.

Points on this clone: Antigen: not known.

This PCR relied on a set of 60 Vbeta primers and 13 Jbeta primers. Data came from immunoSEQ multiplex PCR; TCRdb stores just in-frame clones and leaves some out. The table lists about 150,000 clones, 84% of them singletons. V lost 1 base and J 1 base, leaving 11 bases between the germline ends. This CDR3 is built from 16 residues. The germline CDR1 and CDR2 sequences are MNHNS and SASEGT. Sequenced input: PBMCs. V is TRBV6-1 and J is TRBJ1-5; D may be TRBD1 (6 bases). This TCR derives from a boy aged 2 to 10 in good health and CMV-seronegative. CDR3 in amino acids: CASSEEGGGSNQPQHF. CDR3 sequence (DNA): TGTGCCAGCAGTGAAGAAGGGGGAGGGAGCAATCAGCCCCAGCATTTT.